This T cell receptor beta chain is from a study of graft-versus-host responses after intestinal transplantation. Overall study context: Recipients underwent multivisceral, liver-intestinal, or isolated intestinal transplants.

This table comes from immunoSEQ multiplex PCR, and its TCRdb copy is limited to in-frame clones, with some not included. This table holds approximately 12,000 clones, approximately 82% found once. Germline CDR1 is MGHRA and CDR2 is YSYEKL. The trim removed 2 bases at V and 5 bases at J, leaving 6 bases unmatched. This CDR3 region has 16 residues. Sample: PBMCs, taken just under 130 days after transplant. The TCR originated in a human patient who received an intestinal transplant, so some T cells may come from the graft donor. V is TRBV4-1 and J is TRBJ1-3; 10 nucleotides line up with TRBD1. This CDR3 is CASSQPGQGKRNTIYF. CDR3 sequence (DNA): TGCGCCAGCAGCCAACCGGGACAGGGGAAAAGAAACACCATATATTTT.